The 25 T cell receptor beta chains presented below share a single source sample, sequenced in a study of T-cell reconstitution after alpha-beta-depleted transplantation in children. Preparation of the TCRbeta library used unique molecular identifiers. From the PCR reads, TCRdb called clonotypes with MiXCR, one entry per CDR3 protein. The sample lists approximately 250,000 distinct CDR3 sequences, over 20% occurring once. The sample here was PBMCs, taken before TCRalphabeta/CD19-depleted stem cell transplant. These TCRs come from a girl aged 2 to 10 with Fanconi anemia, due to receive a stem cell transplant.

This clonotype came up many times. CDR3 bases: TGTGCCACCAGCCCTTATTGGGGAGAGGCTGACAATGAGCAGTTCTTC. Amino acids: CATSPYWGEADNEQFF. J is TRBJ2-1 and V is TRBV15, with a possible D match to TRBD2 (5 bases). The CDR3 sequence is 16 residues long. The V gene's germline CDR1 is LNHNV and CDR2 YYDKDF (reference sequence). V was cut by 5 bases and J by 5 bases, with 19 bases left in between.

Comment on this clonotype: This may be a read error, as it is one base from a much larger clone. For the CDR3, the DNA is TGCAGCGTTGGAGGACCACGAGGCTTCACCTTC. Translating gives CSVGGPRGFTF. This chain links TRBV29-1 with TRBJ1-2; D gene ambiguous. Germline V gene lookup returns CDR1 SQVTM and CDR2 ANQGSEA. The CDR3 consists of 11 residues.

This clonotype was detected ten times or more. The chain carries TRBV5-1 and TRBJ2-5, with 9 bases that match TRBD2. V shed 3 bases and J 3 bases; nucleotides not matched to a gene: 3. Per germline, CDR1 SGHRS and CDR2 YFSETQ. The CDR3 runs to 14 residues. CDR3 residues: CASSYERGEETQYF. CDR3 coding DNA: TGCGCCAGCAGCTATGAGCGGGGGGAAGAGACCCAGTACTTC.

This clonotype was seen many times. This chain connects TRBV29-1 to TRBJ2-5; D gene ambiguous. The CDR3 contains 12 residues. Germline loops: CDR1 SQVTM, CDR2 ANQGSEA. Trimming stripped 8 bases from V and 5 bases from J, with 15 bases between. CDR3: CSTRSGLETQYF. DNA for the CDR3: TGCAGCACGCGGTCCGGGCTGGAGACCCAGTACTTC.

The V gene is TRBV5-1, the J gene TRBJ1-3, with D possibly being TRBD1 (6 bases). The germline V gene encodes CDR1 SGHRS and CDR2 YFSETQ. The V and J ends lost 4 bases and 4 bases respectively, with 12 bases between them. This CDR3 has 14 residues. As DNA, the CDR3 is TGCGCCAGCAGCCCAGGGGTCCCAGGAAACACCATATATTTT. Amino acids: CASSPGVPGNTIYF.

Note on this clonotype: This could be a read error, since a much larger clone is one nucleotide away. Written as DNA, the CDR3 is TGTGCCAGCTGTTTCTTGAGAGGGCAGTTCTTC. Translating gives CASCFLRGQFF. The chain recombines TRBV6-7 with TRBJ2-1, with D unclear. TRBV6-7 is an ORF, with its function uncertain. The germline V and J ends were trimmed by 8 bases and 12 bases, with 14 bases remaining between them. The CDR3 sequence is 11 residues long.

This chain uses TRBV4-2 with TRBJ2-5, with 10 nucleotides matching TRBD2. Germline lookup yields CDR1 LGHNA and CDR2 YNFKEQ. The ends lost 4 bases at V and 2 bases at J; junction bases unmatched: 16. The CDR3 contains 19 residues. This CDR3 is CASSPSGLAVSGTQETQYF. DNA of the CDR3: TGTGCCAGCAGCCCTTCCGGACTAGCGGTATCCGGGACACAAGAGACCCAGTACTTC.

The chain couples TRBV20-1 to TRBJ2-5; the D gene is possibly TRBD2 (5 bases). Germline CDR1 DFQATT, CDR2 SNEGSKA (reference sequence). The CDR3 is 15 amino acids. With 5 bases removed from V and 1 base from J, the gap between germline ends came to 17 bases. Here the CDR3 DNA reads TGCAGTGCTCCCGACTACCCCAGCGGCCAAGAGACCCAGTACTTC. Protein product: CSAPDYPSGQETQYF.

This clonotype was recorded many times. V and J are TRBV20-1 and TRBJ2-3; 8 nucleotides match TRBD2. Losses at the gene ends were 3 bases for V and 0 bases for J; bases not matched to a gene: 8. Germline-derived CDR1 and CDR2 are DFQATT and SNEGSKA (reference sequence). The CDR3 length is 16 residues. The CDR3 DNA sequence: TGCAGTGCTAGCCGGTTTAGCGGGGTTAGCACAGATACGCAGTATTTT. It specifies CSASRFSGVSTDTQYF.

The genes are TRBV7-8 and TRBJ2-7; D might be TRBD2 (5 bases). There are 14 residues in the CDR3. V lost 2 bases and J lost 2, with 10 bases in between. The germline V gene encodes CDR1 SGHVS and CDR2 FQNEAQ. The CDR3, as DNA: TGTGCCAGCAGCTTATTCGGGGTTCCCTACGAGCAGTACTTC. Translating gives CASSLFGVPYEQYF.

This clonotype was picked up one time. The rearrangement uses TRBV15 and TRBJ2-2, with D hard to call. Germline assignment: CDR1 LNHNV and CDR2 YYDKDF (reference sequence). Trimming shortened V by 1 base and J by 0 bases, and 12 bases separated the two germline ends. The CDR3 is 17 amino acids. CDR3 sequence reads: CATSRAPKSANTGELFF. CDR3 DNA sequence: TGTGCCACCAGCAGAGCCCCTAAGTCCGCGAACACCGGGGAGCTGTTTTTT.

The chain joins TRBV4-1 to TRBJ2-2; maybe TRBD2 (6 bases). The V end was cut by 4 bases, the J end by 2 bases, with 14 bases between. CDR3 length equals 16 residues. The V gene's germline CDR1 is MGHRA and CDR2 YSYEKL. CDR3 sequence: CASSLIADLNTGELFF. The CDR3 nucleotides read TGCGCCAGCAGCCTAATAGCGGACCTAAACACCGGGGAGCTGTTTTTT.

The gene calls are TRBV29-1 and TRBJ2-1; 10 bases are a match to TRBD2. Trimming removed 7 bases from V and 7 bases from J; junction bases left unmatched: 7. Looked up from germline, CDR1 is SQVTM and CDR2 is ANQGSEA. The CDR3 totals 13 residues. The CDR3 reads CSGERGGGNEQFF. Written as DNA, the CDR3 is TGCAGCGGGGAGCGGGGGGGTGGAAATGAGCAGTTCTTC.

This clonotype was recorded many times. V is TRBV12-3 or TRBV12-4 and J is TRBJ2-7, with D maybe TRBD1 (5 bases). CDR3 length: 14 amino acids. V lost 0 bases to trimming and J lost 2 bases, with 8 bases between them. The CDR3: CASSLADIAYEQYF. DNA for the CDR3: TGTGCCAGCAGTTTAGCGGACATTGCCTACGAGCAGTACTTC.

This clonotype occurred many times. This chain uses TRBV10-3 with TRBJ2-1, with 12 bases that match TRBD2. The CDR3 extends over 15 amino acids. Germline values: CDR1 ENHRY, CDR2 SYGVKD. Trimming removed 6 bases from V and 8 bases from J; junction bases left unmatched: 8. The DNA for the CDR3 is TGTGCCATCAGCCTGACTAGCGGGAGTCGGGATGAGCAGTTCTTC. Encoded protein: CAISLTSGSRDEQFF.

There are a few counts of this clonotype. V usage is TRBV28 and J usage is TRBJ1-5; D gene uncertain. Germline V gives CDR1 MDHEN, CDR2 SYDVKM. The CDR3 runs 13 residues. Trimming took off 6 bases at V and 6 bases at J, with 12 bases between the two ends. The CDR3 sequence: CASSPPRSQPQHF. In DNA, the CDR3 is TGTGCCAGCAGCCCACCTCGGAGTCAGCCCCAGCATTTT.

This clonotype was counted at least ten times. This rearrangement joins TRBV20-1 to TRBJ1-2; D uncertain. Germline assignment: CDR1 DFQATT and CDR2 SNEGSKA (reference sequence). With 5 bases removed from V and 4 bases from J, the gap between germline ends came to 11 bases. There are 12 residues in the CDR3. This CDR3 reads CSAQFEAYGYTF. CDR3 nucleotides: TGCAGTGCTCAGTTCGAAGCCTATGGCTACACCTTC.

This clonotype was seen repeatedly, ten times or more. This sequence joins TRBV20-1 and TRBJ1-2; TRBD1 is a possible D gene (5 bases). Per the germline V gene, CDR1 is DFQATT and CDR2 is SNEGSKA (reference sequence). The CDR3 has 14 amino acids. Trimming removed 7 bases from V and 6 bases from J, with 21 bases in between. CDR3 coding DNA: TGCAGTGTTCCCGACTTGGGGGAAGAAAATGGCTACACCTTC. This encodes CSVPDLGEENGYTF.

The genes are TRBV2 and TRBJ2-7, with TRBD2 matching over 11 bases. The V segment lost 2 bases and the J segment 1 base; nucleotides outside the gene matches: 1. In germline, CDR1 is SNHLY, CDR2 FYNNEI. This CDR3 has 15 amino acids. The CDR3 is CASSERLAGSYEQYF. As DNA, the CDR3 is TGTGCCAGCAGTGAACGACTAGCGGGGTCCTACGAGCAGTACTTC.

Only a few counts were recorded for this clonotype. This chain uses TRBV21-1 with TRBJ2-1; the table assigns TRBD2, which was not confirmed against the DNA. TRBV21-1 is flagged as a pseudogene. CDR3 length: 16 residues. CDR3 in amino acids: CASSKESSGSDNEQFF. CDR3 nucleotides: TGTGCCAGCAGCAAGGAATCTAGCGGGAGCGACAATGAGCAGTTCTTC.

This clonotype was counted many times. The chain has TRBV10-3 and TRBJ1-5, with unresolved D. There are 12 residues in the CDR3. Per germline, CDR1 ENHRY and CDR2 SYGVKD. V was shortened by 2 bases and J by 5 bases, with 4 bases between the two germline ends. The CDR3, as DNA: TGTGCCATCAGTGAGGGCTATCAGCCCCAGCATTTT. Residues: CAISEGYQPQHF.

This clonotype has just one count. The rearrangement uses TRBV19 and TRBJ2-7; possible D gene TRBD2, 6 bases. Germline V gene lookup returns CDR1 LNHDA and CDR2 SQIVND (reference sequence). Trimming removed 4 bases at V and 2 bases at J, with 18 bases between. This CDR3 is built from 16 residues. The DNA for the CDR3 is TGTGCCAGTAGTACCCATAGGAAACGGGGGACCTACGAGCAGTACTTC. Its protein product is CASSTHRKRGTYEQYF.

V gene TRBV7-9 combines with J gene TRBJ2-7; 7 nucleotides agree with TRBD1. The CDR3 is 15 amino acids. CDR1 SEHNR and CDR2 FQNEAQ come from the germline V gene (reference sequence). Losses at the gene ends were 1 base for V and 4 bases for J; bases not matched to a gene: 7. The CDR3 reads CASSLGTGMLYEQYF. In DNA, the CDR3 is TGTGCCAGCAGCTTAGGGACAGGCATGCTGTACGAGCAGTACTTC. Full variable domain (outside the CDR3, taken from reference TRBV7-9 and TRBJ2-7): DTGVSQNPRHKITKRGQNVTFRCDPISEHNRLYWYRQTLGQGPEFLTYFQNEAQLEKSRLLSDRFSAERPKGSFSTLEIQRTEQGDSAMYLCASSLGTGMLYEQYFGPGTRLTVT.

The V gene is TRBV25-1, the J gene TRBJ2-7; D uncertain. CDR1 and CDR2 from the germline V gene are MGHDK and SYGVNS. Trimming stripped 6 bases from V and 4 bases from J, with 10 bases between. CDR3 length: 12 amino acids. CDR3 in DNA: TGTGCCAGCAGACGGGCAATGTACGAGCAGTACTTC. This codes for CASRRAMYEQYF.

The CDR3 DNA reads TGTGCCAGCAGCCAAGCAATAGCCAAAAACATTCAGTACTTC. Translation gives CASSQAIAKNIQYF. The chain is built from TRBV3-1 and TRBJ2-4, with D uncertain. Germline CDR1 LGHDT, CDR2 YNNKEL (reference sequence). Trimming shortened V by 1 base and J by 0 bases, and 4 bases separated the two germline ends. This CDR3 contains 14 residues.